This TCR beta chain was recorded in a study of T cells in localized non-small cell lung cancer. Study-wide points: Maximal T cell clonality occurred in uninvolved adjacent lung, with tumor ranking below it. A denser population of T cells in blood accompanied longer overall survival. The study detected a median about 50 of the top 100 tumor clones in adjacent lung.

After removal of 6 bases from V and 5 bases from J, the junction contained 2 bases not matched to a gene. This CDR3 is 13 amino acids long. CDR1 SGHDN and CDR2 FVKESK come from the germline V gene. Libraries were prepared by immunoSEQ multiplex PCR; TCRdb keeps only in-frame clonotypes and omits some of them. The sample shows about 33,000 clones, 87% of them seen only once. A remark on this clone: Its specificity is unknown.

The chain carries TRBV14 and TRBJ2-1, with 9 nucleotides matching TRBD1. The sample was peripheral blood mononuclear cells, taken before any cancer treatment. The receptor comes from a man aged 35 to 70 with stage III lung adenocarcinoma. DNA of the CDR3: TGTGCCAGCAGGGGACAGGGCCACAATGAGCAGTTCTTC. It yields the protein CASRGQGHNEQFF. The entire variable domain, with the rest obtained from reference TRBV14 and TRBJ2-1, is as follows: EAGVTQFPSHSVIEKGQTVTLRCDPISGHDNLYWYRRVMGKEIKFLLHFVKESKQDESGMPNNRFLAERTGGTYSTLKVQPAELEDSGVYFCASRGQGHNEQFFGPGTRLTVL.